These 21 T cell receptor beta chains came from one sample sequenced in a study of T cell responses to AZD1222 COVID-19 vaccine (dated by TCRdb to about 2021). The library was produced with the immunoSEQ multiplex PCR assay. Imported from immuneACCESS, the table was reduced by TCRdb to in-frame sequences with V and J called. These copies leave out some clones; in studies compared against another copy, an unresolved V gene accounts for under half, and the cause of the remainder is not known. In all, the sample holds about 270,000 clones, and 90% to 95% of those were seen once. The top ten clones comprise around 0.5% of the sample. Read against the paper, the sample's time point label means: about 28 days (+/-7) after the second vaccine dose. Sequenced material: peripheral blood, taken 28 days after the second AZD1222 dose. The origin of the receptors is an adult who received the AZD1222 COVID-19 vaccine.

The J gene is TRBJ1-1, the V gene TRBV29-1; D uncertain. There are 13 residues in the CDR3. Germline CDR1 is SQVTM and CDR2 is ANQGSEA. Trimming shortened V by 1 base and J by 0 bases, and 6 bases separated the two germline ends. The DNA of the CDR3 is TGCAGCGTTGAAGGTCCCCTGAACACTGAAGCTTTCTTT. It is translated as CSVEGPLNTEAFF.

The chain employs TRBV3-1 (or the pseudogene TRBV3-2) and TRBJ1-1; tentative D call: TRBD1 (6 bases). The ends were cut back, 4 bases at V and 4 bases at J, with 10 bases in the middle. Per the germline V gene, CDR1 is LGHDT and CDR2 is YNNKEL (reference sequence). The CDR3 has 13 residues. The CDR3 DNA reads TGTGCCAGCAGCCTTGGGGGGCGCACTGAAGCTTTCTTT. Its protein product is CASSLGGRTEAFF.

The chain uses TRBV7-3 and TRBJ2-1, with 8 bases identical to TRBD1. Germline-derived CDR1 and CDR2 are SGHTA and FQGTGA. The ends lost 5 bases at V and 6 bases at J; junction bases unmatched: 3. The CDR3 has 13 amino acids. CDR3 protein: CASSAGQGNEQFF. CDR3 DNA: TGTGCCAGCAGCGCCGGACAGGGCAATGAGCAGTTCTTC.

The J gene is TRBJ1-6, the V gene TRBV18; 11 bases are shared with TRBD1. The J segment lost 8 bases and the V segment lost 3 bases, leaving 3 bases of the junction unmatched. The CDR3 is 15 amino acids. Germline V gene sequence: CDR1 KGHSH, CDR2 LQKENI. Here the CDR3 DNA reads TGTGCCAGCTCACCCGGGGACAGGGGGGATTCACCCCTCCACTTT. Protein: CASSPGDRGDSPLHF.

The V gene is TRBV7-9, the J gene TRBJ1-2; D remains ambiguous. Germline V gene lookup returns CDR1 SEHNR and CDR2 FQNEAQ (reference sequence). The CDR3 loop spans 12 amino acids. Trimming took 5 bases from V and 3 from J, leaving 7 bases between them. In nucleotides, the CDR3 is TGTGCCAGCAGCGGGGTCCACTATGGCTACACCTTC. Translation: CASSGVHYGYTF.

The chain links TRBV29-1 to TRBJ1-3, with D unresolved. The germline V and J ends were trimmed by 3 bases and 8 bases, with 14 bases remaining between them. The CDR3 loop spans 13 amino acids. Germline V gives CDR1 SQVTM, CDR2 ANQGSEA. The CDR3 sequence: CSVDPKCADTIYF. For the CDR3, the DNA is TGCAGCGTTGACCCCAAATGCGCCGACACCATATATTTT.

The chain uses TRBV9 and TRBJ2-1, with 11 bases aligning to TRBD2. With 3 bases clipped from V and 6 bases from J, the junction kept 5 bases outside the gene matches. Germline values: CDR1 SGDLS, CDR2 YYNGEE. The CDR3 covers 15 residues. The chain's CDR3 is CASSERLAGLNEQFF. CDR3 DNA sequence: TGTGCCAGCAGCGAGCGACTAGCGGGGCTCAATGAGCAGTTCTTC.

CDR3 DNA: TGTGCCATCAGTGGGGGGGGGTACGTTGGCTACACCTTC. Translation: CAISGGGYVGYTF. The chain links TRBV10-3 to TRBJ1-2, with D possibly being TRBD1 (5 bases). In germline, CDR1 is ENHRY, CDR2 SYGVKD. This CDR3 has 13 residues. V lost 4 bases and J lost 7, with 13 bases in between.

The chain recombines TRBV10-2 with TRBJ1-2; D gene uncertain. The germline V and J ends were trimmed by 3 bases and 7 bases, with 15 bases remaining between them. The CDR3 consists of 14 residues. CDR1 is WSHSY and CDR2 is SAAADI in the germline V gene. CDR3 nucleotide sequence: TGCGCCAGCAGTGATACCCGGGGTTTAGGTGGCTACACCTTC. Amino acid sequence: CASSDTRGLGGYTF.

The rearrangement links TRBV5-4 to TRBJ1-2; TRBD1 agrees at 7 bases. V lost 4 bases to trimming and J lost 4 bases; unmatched junction nucleotides: 7. The germline V gene has CDR1 SGHNT and CDR2 YYREEE (reference sequence). The CDR3 consists of 14 residues. The CDR3 loop is CASSETGMGYGYTF. The CDR3 coding sequence is TGTGCCAGCAGCGAGACAGGGATGGGCTATGGCTACACCTTC.

The rearrangement joins TRBV2 to TRBJ1-1; a weak D match, TRBD1 (6 bases). The CDR3 is 14 amino acids. Germline CDR1 and CDR2: SNHLY and FYNNEI. Trimming pared 5 bases from V and 0 bases from J, leaving 10 bases between. The CDR3 region has the DNA TGTGCCAGCAGTCGGGACATCATGAACACTGAAGCTTTCTTT. It is translated as CASSRDIMNTEAFF.

This chain uses TRBV27 with TRBJ1-1; D is possibly TRBD1 (5 bases). The CDR3 is 17 residues long. V was shortened by 5 bases and J by 6 bases, with 25 bases between the two germline ends. In germline, CDR1 is MNHEY, CDR2 SMNVEV (reference sequence). The chain's CDR3 is CASSTTTGRVRGPEAFF. CDR3 in DNA: TGTGCCAGCAGTACTACGACGGGGCGGGTAAGGGGTCCTGAAGCTTTCTTT.

This rearrangement joins TRBV5-1 to TRBJ2-5; D unclear. Germline lookup yields CDR1 SGHRS and CDR2 YFSETQ. Trimming removed 4 bases at V and 5 bases at J, with 12 bases between. The CDR3 totals 13 residues. The CDR3 here is CASSLRSGETQYF. In DNA, the CDR3 is TGCGCCAGCAGCCTGAGGTCCGGGGAGACCCAGTACTTC. Based on the CDR3 plus reference TRBV5-1 and TRBJ2-5, the full variable domain is KAGVTQTPRYLIKTRGQQVTLSCSPISGHRSVSWYQQTPGQGLQFLFEYFSETQRNKGNFPGRFSGRQFSNSRSEMNVSTLELGDSALYLCASSLRSGETQYFGPGTRLLVL.

V gene TRBV28 combines with J gene TRBJ1-2; D is ambiguous. The CDR3 runs 14 residues. Germline V gene sequence: CDR1 MDHEN, CDR2 SYDVKM. Between the trimmed V and J ends, which lost 6 bases and 1 base, there was a span of 12 bases. The CDR3 DNA reads TGTGCCAGCAGCAGACGAACAGATAACTATGGCTACACCTTC. Its translation: CASSRRTDNYGYTF.

This clone has only a few counts. The chain couples TRBV9 to TRBJ1-1; D gene uncertain. The length of the CDR3 is 15 residues. Germline V gene lookup returns CDR1 SGDLS and CDR2 YYNGEE. The V gene lost 0 bases and the J gene lost 3 bases, with 12 bases spanning the gap. The CDR3 loop reads CASSVAPSSDTEAFF. The CDR3 bases are TGTGCCAGCAGCGTAGCTCCCAGTTCCGACACTGAAGCTTTCTTT. The full variable domain, completed using reference TRBV9 and TRBJ1-1, is DSGVTQTPKHLITATGQRVTLRCSPRSGDLSVYWYQQSLDQGLQFLIQYYNGEERAKGNILERFSAQQFPDLHSELNLSSLELGDSALYFCASSVAPSSDTEAFFGQGTRLTVV.

This clone was found a few times. This chain joins TRBV4-3 and TRBJ2-1; 10 bases agree with TRBD1. Trimming cost V 6 bases and J 7 bases; bases outside gene matches: 6. Germline V gene sequence: CDR1 LGHNA, CDR2 YSLEER. CDR3 length: 14 residues. The CDR3 loop is CASSSTGGWNEQFF. The CDR3, as DNA: TGCGCCAGCAGTTCGACAGGGGGCTGGAATGAGCAGTTCTTC.

J is TRBJ1-5 and V is TRBV19, with D possibly TRBD1 on 5 matching bases. Germline loops: CDR1 LNHDA, CDR2 SQIVND (reference sequence). CDR3 length equals 14 residues. V lost 7 bases, J lost 0 bases, and 10 bases lay in between. The CDR3 reads CASNTGYSNQPQHF. The CDR3 nucleotides are TGTGCCAGTAATACAGGCTATAGCAATCAGCCCCAGCATTTT.

This clone has a single count. The gene calls are TRBV6-5 and TRBJ1-2; TRBD1 matches 7 bases. V lost 0 bases to trimming and J lost 2 bases; unmatched junction nucleotides: 3. The CDR3 has 15 residues. Germline-derived CDR1 and CDR2 are MNHEY and SVGAGI. This chain's CDR3 is CASSYSSQGNYGYTF. The CDR3, as DNA: TGTGCCAGCAGTTACTCTTCACAGGGGAACTATGGCTACACCTTC.

This sequence joins TRBV11-1 and TRBJ2-1; 8 bases align to TRBD2. The germline CDR1 and CDR2 sequences are SGHAT and FQDESV (reference sequence). J gave up 4 bases and V 2 bases, and 7 bases lay outside the gene matches. This CDR3 spans 16 amino acids. The CDR3 reads CASSLFSAGGYNEQFF. As DNA, the CDR3 is TGTGCCAGCAGCTTATTCTCTGCGGGGGGATACAATGAGCAGTTCTTC.

This clone has just a few counts. The chain recombines TRBV2 with TRBJ1-5; the match to TRBD1 covers 8 bases. The CDR3 runs 14 residues. Losses at the gene ends were 6 bases for V and 5 bases for J; bases not matched to a gene: 6. CDR1 SNHLY and CDR2 FYNNEI come from the germline V gene. The CDR3 sequence: CASRPGQAYQPQHF. The CDR3, as DNA: TGTGCCAGCAGGCCGGGACAGGCTTATCAGCCCCAGCATTTT.

Written as DNA, the CDR3 is TGTGCCAGCAGGACTAGCGCGGCAAACATTCAGTACTTC. Protein: CASRTSAANIQYF. The chain is built from TRBV13 and TRBJ2-4; 8 positions agree with TRBD2. The V gene end was trimmed by 6 bases and the J gene end by 6 bases; junction bases not matched to a gene: 4. Looked up from germline, CDR1 is PRHDT and CDR2 is FYEKMQ (reference sequence). The CDR3 length is 13 residues.